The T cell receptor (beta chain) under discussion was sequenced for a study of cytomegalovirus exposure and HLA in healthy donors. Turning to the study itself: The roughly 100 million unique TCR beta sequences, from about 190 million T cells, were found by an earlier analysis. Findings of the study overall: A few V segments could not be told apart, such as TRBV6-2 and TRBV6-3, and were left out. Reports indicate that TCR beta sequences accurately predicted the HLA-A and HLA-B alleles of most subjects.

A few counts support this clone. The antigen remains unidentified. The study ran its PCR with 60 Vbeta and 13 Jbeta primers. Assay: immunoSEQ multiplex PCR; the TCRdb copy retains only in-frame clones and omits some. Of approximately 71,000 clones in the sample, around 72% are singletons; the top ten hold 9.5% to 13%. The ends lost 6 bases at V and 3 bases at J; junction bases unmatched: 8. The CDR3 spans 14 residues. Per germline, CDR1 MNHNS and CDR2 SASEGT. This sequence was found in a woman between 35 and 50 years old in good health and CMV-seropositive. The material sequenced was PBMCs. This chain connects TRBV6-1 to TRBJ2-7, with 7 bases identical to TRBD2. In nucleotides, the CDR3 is TGTGCCAGCAGGGGGGGAGGGGAAAGCTACGAGCAGTACTTC. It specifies CASRGGGESYEQYF.